Below are 10 T cell receptor beta chains sequenced from a single sample in a study of T cell responses to AZD1222 COVID-19 vaccine. TCRdb's copy holds only in-frame clones and misses some; the assay was immunoSEQ multiplex PCR. The sample has about 59,000 clones, approximately 92% seen once. This sample comprised peripheral blood, obtained 28 days after the second AZD1222 dose. Receptor source: an adult who received the AZD1222 COVID-19 vaccine.

The V gene is TRBV15, the J gene TRBJ1-5; TRBD1 might be the D (5 bases). Germline V gene sequence: CDR1 LNHNV, CDR2 YYDKDF (reference sequence). Trimming shortened V by 5 bases and J by 2 bases, and 16 bases separated the two germline ends. The CDR3 spans 16 residues. The CDR3 region has the DNA TGTGCCACCAGCGGTGCCGGGACTGTGGGCAATCAGCCCCAGCATTTT. Protein product: CATSGAGTVGNQPQHF. The complete variable domain, with remaining parts taken from reference TRBV15 and TRBJ1-5, reads DAMVIQNPRYQVTQFGKPVTLSCSQTLNHNVMYWYQQKSSQAPKLLFHYYDKDFNNEADTPDNFQSRRPNTSFCFLDIRSPGLGDTAMYLCATSGAGTVGNQPQHFGDGTRLSIL.

V is TRBV18 and J is TRBJ1-2; no firm D call. The germline V gene has CDR1 KGHSH and CDR2 LQKENI. V was cut by 3 bases and J by 10 bases, with 18 bases left in between. The CDR3 totals 14 residues. The CDR3 is CASSPSSQPGPYTF. The DNA for the CDR3 is TGTGCCAGCTCACCGAGCTCACAGCCAGGACCCTACACCTTC.

The rearrangement joins TRBV18 to TRBJ2-7; tentatively, D is TRBD2 (6 bases). The CDR3 is made up of 14 amino acids. Per germline, CDR1 KGHSH and CDR2 LQKENI. V was trimmed by 3 bases and J by 2 bases, leaving 11 bases between them. The CDR3 nucleotides read TGTGCCAGCTCACCGACGGGGGTCACCTACGAGCAGTACTTC. Its translation is CASSPTGVTYEQYF.

This clone was seen once. V and J are TRBV6-2 or TRBV6-3 and TRBJ2-1, with unresolved D. CDR1 and CDR2 from the germline V gene are MNHEY and SVGEGT. V dropped 0 bases and J dropped 10 bases, with 7 bases sitting between them. CDR3 length: 12 residues. The CDR3 spells CASSYSAVEQFF. In DNA, the CDR3 is TGTGCCAGCAGTTACTCGGCGGTGGAGCAGTTCTTC.

This sequence joins TRBV27 and TRBJ2-7; 10 nucleotides align to TRBD2. The ends lost 4 bases at V and 0 bases at J; junction bases unmatched: 9. Germline V lookup: CDR1 MNHEY, CDR2 SMNVEV (reference sequence). This CDR3 has 17 amino acids. CDR3 DNA sequence: TGTGCCAGCAGTTCAACGCTTAGCGGGAGGTTCTCCTACGAGCAGTACTTC. Translating gives CASSSTLSGRFSYEQYF.

The chain is built from TRBV10-1 and TRBJ2-7; 8 bases map to TRBD2. CDR3 size: 13 residues. Germline V gives CDR1 WNHNN, CDR2 SYGVQD (reference sequence). CDR3 amino acids: CASSSGSISEQYF. In DNA, the CDR3 is TGCGCTTCGTCCAGCGGGAGTATCTCCGAGCAGTACTTC.

The chain uses TRBV6-6 and TRBJ1-4; 8 nucleotides align to TRBD1. The junction had 7 bases not matched to a gene; V was cut back by 10 bases and J by 6 bases. CDR1 is MNHNY and CDR2 is SVGAGI in the germline V gene (reference sequence). The CDR3 consists of 13 residues. CDR3 sequence (DNA): TGTGCCACCTACAGGGGGGGGTATGAAAAACTGTTTTTT. Translation: CATYRGGYEKLFF.

The chain couples TRBV5-6 to TRBJ2-2, with 7 bases lining up with TRBD2. Germline CDR1 is SGHDT and CDR2 is YYEEEE. V shed 4 bases, J shed 6 bases, and the junction held 6 bases outside the gene matches. CDR3 length: 14 residues. In DNA form, the CDR3 reads TGTGCCAGCAGCCCAACTGCGGGAGCCGGGGAGCTGTTTTTT. It yields the protein CASSPTAGAGELFF.

The J gene is TRBJ1-2, the V gene TRBV4-3, with 7 bases lining up with TRBD1. CDR3 size: 15 residues. V shed 0 bases, J shed 3 bases, and the junction held 4 bases outside the gene matches. Germline V CDR1 and CDR2: LGHNA, YSLEER. CDR3 in amino acids: CASSQDKRGHYGYTF. The CDR3 DNA reads TGCGCCAGCAGCCAAGATAAGAGGGGGCACTATGGCTACACCTTC.

This clone was recorded only once. The chain is built from TRBV11-3 and TRBJ1-4; no reliable D call. Germline V gene lookup returns CDR1 SGHNT and CDR2 YENEEA. The CDR3 consists of 11 residues. V lost 7 bases to trimming and J lost 8 bases, with 8 bases between them. The CDR3: CASTNEEKLFF. For the CDR3, the DNA is TGTGCCAGCACCAATGAGGAAAAACTGTTTTTT.